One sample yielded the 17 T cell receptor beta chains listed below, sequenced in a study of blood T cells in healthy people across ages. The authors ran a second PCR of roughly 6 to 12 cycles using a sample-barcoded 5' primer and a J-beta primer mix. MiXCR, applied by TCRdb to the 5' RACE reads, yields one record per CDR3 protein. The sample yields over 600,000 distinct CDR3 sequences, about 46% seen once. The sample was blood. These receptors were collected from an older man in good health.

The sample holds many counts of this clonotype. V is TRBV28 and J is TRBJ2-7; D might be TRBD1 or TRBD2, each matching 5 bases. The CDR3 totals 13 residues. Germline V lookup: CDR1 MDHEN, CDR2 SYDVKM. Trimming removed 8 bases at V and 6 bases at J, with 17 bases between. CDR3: CASGETGDGEQYF. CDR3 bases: TGTGCCAGCGGTGAGACCGGGGACGGCGAGCAGTACTTC. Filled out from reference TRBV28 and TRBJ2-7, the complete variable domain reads DVKVTQSSRYLVKRTGEKVFLECVQDMDHENMFWYRQDPGLGLRLIYFSYDVKMKEKGDIPEGYSVSREKKERFSLILESASTNQTSMYLCASGETGDGEQYFGPGTRLTVT.

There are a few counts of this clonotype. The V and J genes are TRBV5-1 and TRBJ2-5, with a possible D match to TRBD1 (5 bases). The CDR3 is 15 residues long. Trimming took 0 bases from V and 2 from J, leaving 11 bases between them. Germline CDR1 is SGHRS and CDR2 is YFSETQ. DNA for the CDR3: TGCGCCAGCAGCTTGGCAATGGGGCCTCAAGAGACCCAGTACTTC. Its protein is CASSLAMGPQETQYF.

CDR3 region: CASSSSGRGAYEQYF. The DNA for the CDR3 is TGTGCCAGCAGCTCAAGCGGGAGGGGCGCCTACGAGCAGTACTTC. The V and J genes are TRBV7-9 and TRBJ2-7, with 10 bases fitting TRBD2. This CDR3 is built from 15 residues. Germline-derived CDR1 and CDR2 are SEHNR and FQNEAQ (reference sequence). With V trimmed by 4 bases and J by 2 bases, 5 bases remained unmatched.

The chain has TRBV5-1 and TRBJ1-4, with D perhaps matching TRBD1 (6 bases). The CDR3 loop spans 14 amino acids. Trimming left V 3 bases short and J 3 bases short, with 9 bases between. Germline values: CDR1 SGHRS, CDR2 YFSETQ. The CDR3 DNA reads TGCGCCAGCAGCTCAGGGGAGCCTAATGAAAAACTGTTTTTT. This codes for CASSSGEPNEKLFF.

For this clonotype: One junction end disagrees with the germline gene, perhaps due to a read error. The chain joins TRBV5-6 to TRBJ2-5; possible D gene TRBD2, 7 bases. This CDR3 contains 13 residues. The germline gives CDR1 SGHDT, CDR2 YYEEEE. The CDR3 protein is CAGSLRGLVTQYF. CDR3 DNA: TGTGCCGGCAGCTTGCGGGGGCTTGTGACCCAGTACTTC.

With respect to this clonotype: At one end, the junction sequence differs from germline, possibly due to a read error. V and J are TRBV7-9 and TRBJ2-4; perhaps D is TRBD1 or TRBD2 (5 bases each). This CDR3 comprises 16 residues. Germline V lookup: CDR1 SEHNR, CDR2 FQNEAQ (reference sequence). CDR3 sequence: CASSLGAGLARNIQYF. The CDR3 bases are TGTGCCAGCAGCTTAGGGGCAGGGCTAGCCAGAAACATTCAGTACTTC.

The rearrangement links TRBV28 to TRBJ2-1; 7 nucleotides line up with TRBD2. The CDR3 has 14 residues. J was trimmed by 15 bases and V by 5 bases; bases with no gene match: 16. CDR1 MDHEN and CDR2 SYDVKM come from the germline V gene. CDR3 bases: TGTGCCAGCAGTCTCCACCTGGGGCGGGGGAGTCCGTTCTTC. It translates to CASSLHLGRGSPFF.

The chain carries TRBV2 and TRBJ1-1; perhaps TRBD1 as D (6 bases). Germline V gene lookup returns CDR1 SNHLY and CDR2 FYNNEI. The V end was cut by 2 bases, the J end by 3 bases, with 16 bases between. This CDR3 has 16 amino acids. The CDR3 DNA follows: TGTGCCAGCAGTGAACCCCAGGGGCGAATGGACACTGAAGCTTTCTTT. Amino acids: CASSEPQGRMDTEAFF.

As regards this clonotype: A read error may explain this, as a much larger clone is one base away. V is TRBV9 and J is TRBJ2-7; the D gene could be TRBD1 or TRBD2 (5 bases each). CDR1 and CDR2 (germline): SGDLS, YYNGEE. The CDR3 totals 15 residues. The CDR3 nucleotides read TGTGCCGGCAGCCCCACTGGGACGCGAGGGTACGAGCAGTACTTC. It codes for CAGSPTGTRGYEQYF.

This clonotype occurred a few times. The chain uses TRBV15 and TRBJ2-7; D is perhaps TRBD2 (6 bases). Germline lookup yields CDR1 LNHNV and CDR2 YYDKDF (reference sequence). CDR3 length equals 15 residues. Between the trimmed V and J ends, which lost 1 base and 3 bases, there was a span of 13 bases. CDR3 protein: CATSRGTSRIYEQYF. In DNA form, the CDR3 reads TGTGCCACCAGCAGAGGAACTAGCAGGATCTACGAGCAGTACTTC. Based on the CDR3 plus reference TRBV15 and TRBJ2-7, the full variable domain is DAMVIQNPRYQVTQFGKPVTLSCSQTLNHNVMYWYQQKSSQAPKLLFHYYDKDFNNEADTPDNFQSRRPNTSFCFLDIRSPGLGDTAMYLCATSRGTSRIYEQYFGPGTRLTVT.

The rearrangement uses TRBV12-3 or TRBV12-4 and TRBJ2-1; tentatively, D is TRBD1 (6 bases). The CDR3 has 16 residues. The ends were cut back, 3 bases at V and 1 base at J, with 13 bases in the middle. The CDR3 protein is CASSFQVGGSYNEQFF. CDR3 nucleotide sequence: TGTGCCAGCAGTTTTCAGGTAGGGGGATCCTACAATGAGCAGTTCTTC.

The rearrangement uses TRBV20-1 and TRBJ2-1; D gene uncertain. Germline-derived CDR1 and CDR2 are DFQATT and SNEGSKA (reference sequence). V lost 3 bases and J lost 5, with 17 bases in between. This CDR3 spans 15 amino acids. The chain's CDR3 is CSASVAPTFHNEQFF. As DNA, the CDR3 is TGCAGTGCTAGTGTGGCTCCCACCTTCCACAATGAGCAGTTCTTC.

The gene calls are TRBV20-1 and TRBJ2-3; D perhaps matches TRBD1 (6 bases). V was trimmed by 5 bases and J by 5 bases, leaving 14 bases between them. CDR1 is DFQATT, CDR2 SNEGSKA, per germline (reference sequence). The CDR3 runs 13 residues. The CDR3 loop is CSARQGNKDTQYF. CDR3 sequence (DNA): TGCAGTGCTCGGCAGGGGAATAAAGATACGCAGTATTTT.

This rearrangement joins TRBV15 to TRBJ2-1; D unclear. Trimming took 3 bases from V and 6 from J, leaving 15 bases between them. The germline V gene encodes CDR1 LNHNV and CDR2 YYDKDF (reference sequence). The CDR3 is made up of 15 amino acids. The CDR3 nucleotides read TGTGCCACCAGCAGGGAGTCGAGAATATCCAATGAGCAGTTCTTC. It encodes CATSRESRISNEQFF.

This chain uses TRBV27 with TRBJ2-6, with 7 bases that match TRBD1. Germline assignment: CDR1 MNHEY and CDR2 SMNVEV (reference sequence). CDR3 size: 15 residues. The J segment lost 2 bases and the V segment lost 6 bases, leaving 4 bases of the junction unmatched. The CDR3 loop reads CASRATGAGANVLTF. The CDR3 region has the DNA TGTGCCAGCAGGGCTACAGGGGCTGGGGCCAACGTCCTGACTTTC.

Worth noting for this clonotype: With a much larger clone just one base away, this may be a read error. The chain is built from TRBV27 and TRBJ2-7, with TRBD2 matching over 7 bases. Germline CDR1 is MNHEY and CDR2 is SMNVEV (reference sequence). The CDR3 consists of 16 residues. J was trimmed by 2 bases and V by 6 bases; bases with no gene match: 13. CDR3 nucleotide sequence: TGTGCCAGCAGCCACTTAGCGGGCCTAGTCGCCTACGAGCAGTACTTC. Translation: CASSHLAGLVAYEQYF.

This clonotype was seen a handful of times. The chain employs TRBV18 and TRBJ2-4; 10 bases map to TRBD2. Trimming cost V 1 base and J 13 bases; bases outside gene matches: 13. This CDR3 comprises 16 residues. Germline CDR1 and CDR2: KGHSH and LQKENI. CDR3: CASSPRSGRFSGEQYF. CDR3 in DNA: TGTGCCAGCTCACCACGTAGCGGGAGGTTCTCGGGAGAGCAGTACTTC.